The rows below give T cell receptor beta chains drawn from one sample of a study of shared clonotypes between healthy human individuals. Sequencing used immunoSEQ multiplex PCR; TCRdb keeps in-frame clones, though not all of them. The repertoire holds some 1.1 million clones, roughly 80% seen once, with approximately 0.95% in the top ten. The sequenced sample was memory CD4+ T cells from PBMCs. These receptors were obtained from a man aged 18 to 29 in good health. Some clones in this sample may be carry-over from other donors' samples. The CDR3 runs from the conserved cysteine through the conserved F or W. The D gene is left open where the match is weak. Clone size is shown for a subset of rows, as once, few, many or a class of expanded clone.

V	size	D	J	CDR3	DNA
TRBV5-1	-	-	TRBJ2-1	CASSLGVRWANEQFF	TGCGCCAGCAGCTTGGGAGTCCGTTGGGCGAATGAGCAGTTCTTC
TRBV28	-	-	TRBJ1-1	CASRLRGTEAFF	TGTGCCAGCAGGCTTAGGGGGACTGAAGCTTTCTTT
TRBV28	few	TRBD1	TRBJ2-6	CASRRGTGRPSGANVLTF	TGTGCCAGCAGGCGGGGGACAGGGCGTCCCTCTGGGGCCAACGTCCTGACTTTC
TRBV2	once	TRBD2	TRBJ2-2	CASSWTSGANTGELFF	TGTGCCAGCAGTTGGACTAGCGGTGCGAACACCGGGGAGCTGTTTTTT
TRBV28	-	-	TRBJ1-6	CASSFGRGNNSPLHF	TGTGCCAGCAGTTTCGGACGGGGAAATAATTCACCCCTCCACTTT
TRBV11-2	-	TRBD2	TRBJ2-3	CASSLESGMTQYF	TGTGCCAGCAGCTTGGAAAGCGGGATGACGCAGTATTTT
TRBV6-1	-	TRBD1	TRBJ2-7	CASRRQGRSYEQYF	TGTGCCAGCAGGAGACAGGGGCGCTCCTACGAGCAGTACTTC
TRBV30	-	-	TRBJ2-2	CAWSRGHANTGELFF	TGTGCCTGGAGTCGGGGGCACGCGAACACCGGGGAGCTGTTTTTT
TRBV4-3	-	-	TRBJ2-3	CASSQTLAGTDTQYF	TGCGCCAGCAGCCAAACCTTGGCAGGAACAGATACGCAGTATTTT
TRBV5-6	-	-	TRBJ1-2	CASSRGGLDGYTF	TGTGCCAGCAGCCGAGGTGGGTTGGATGGCTACACCTTC
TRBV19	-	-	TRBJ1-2	CASSIGFGGRRNYGYTF	TGTGCCAGTAGTATTGGGTTTGGAGGCAGAAGAAACTATGGCTACACCTTC
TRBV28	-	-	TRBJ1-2	CASSLSGYLGYGYTF	TGTGCCAGCAGTTTGTCAGGATACCTAGGCTATGGCTACACCTTC
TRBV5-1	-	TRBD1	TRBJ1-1	CASSRTGLNTEAFF	TGCGCCAGCTCCCGGACAGGCCTGAACACTGAAGCTTTCTTT
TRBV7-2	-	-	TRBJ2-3	CASSLVAWDTQYF	TGTGCCAGCAGCTTAGTAGCATGGGATACGCAGTATTTT
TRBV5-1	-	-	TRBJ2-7	CASSLDRDEQYF	TGCGCCAGCAGCTTGGACAGGGACGAGCAGTACTTC
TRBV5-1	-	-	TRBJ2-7	CASSSTGTVSYEQYF	TGCGCCAGCAGCTCAACCGGGACCGTCTCCTACGAGCAGTACTTC
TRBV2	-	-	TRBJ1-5	CASSERNSNQPQHF	TGTGCCAGCAGTGAGCGGAATAGCAATCAGCCCCAGCATTTT
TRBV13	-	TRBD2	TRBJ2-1	CASSLRIILAGGEQFF	TGTGCCAGCAGCTTACGAATCATACTAGCGGGAGGTGAGCAGTTCTTC
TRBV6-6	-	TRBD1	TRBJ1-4	CASSRDSYNEKLFF	TGTGCCAGCAGTCGGGACAGTTACAATGAAAAACTGTTTTTT
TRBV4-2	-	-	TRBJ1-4	CASSQDGSPTNEKLFF	TGTGCCAGCAGCCAAGATGGGAGCCCAACTAATGAAAAACTGTTTTTT
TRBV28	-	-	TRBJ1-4	CASSRVATNEKLFF	TGTGCCAGCAGTCGCGTCGCAACTAATGAAAAACTGTTTTTT
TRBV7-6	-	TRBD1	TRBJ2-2	CASSPDRFTGELFF	TGTGCCAGCAGCCCGGACAGGTTCACCGGGGAGCTGTTTTTT
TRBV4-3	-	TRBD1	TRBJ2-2	CASSQASLTGGYTGELFF	TGCGCCAGCAGCCAAGCCTCCTTGACAGGGGGCTACACCGGGGAGCTGTTTTTT
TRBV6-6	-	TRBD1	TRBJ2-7	CASSYYTGGYEQYF	TGTGCCAGCAGTTACTACACAGGGGGCTACGAGCAGTACTTC
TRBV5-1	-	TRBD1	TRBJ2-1	CASSLDGQGNNEQFF	TGCGCCAGCAGCTTGGACGGACAGGGTAACAATGAGCAGTTCTTC
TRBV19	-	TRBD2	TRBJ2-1	CASSASGRPRLDEQFF	TGTGCCAGTAGTGCTAGCGGGAGGCCGCGTCTGGATGAGCAGTTCTTC
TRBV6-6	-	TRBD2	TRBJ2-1	CASSILAGGSNEQFF	TGTGCCAGCAGTATACTAGCGGGAGGATCCAATGAGCAGTTCTTC
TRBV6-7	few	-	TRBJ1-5	CASSYPPWGCKGQPQHF	TGTGCCAGCAGTTACCCTCCATGGGGTTGCAAGGGTCAGCCCCAGCATTTT
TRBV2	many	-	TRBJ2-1	CASEGTHNNEQFF	TGTGCCAGCGAGGGGACACATAACAATGAGCAGTTCTTC
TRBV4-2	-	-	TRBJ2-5	CASSQGGGGTMSETQYF	TGTGCCAGCAGCCAAGGCGGTGGCGGGACGATGTCGGAGACCCAGTACTTC
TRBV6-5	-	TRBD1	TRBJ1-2	CASSSRGTGNYGYTF	TGTGCCAGCAGTTCCAGAGGGACAGGGAACTATGGCTACACCTTC
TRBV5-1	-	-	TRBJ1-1	CASSLGGHTEAFF	TGCGCCAGCAGCTTAGGCGGACACACTGAAGCTTTCTTT
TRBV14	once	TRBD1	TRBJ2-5	CASSQFGTGKQETQYF	TGTGCCAGCAGCCAGTTTGGGACAGGTAAACAAGAGACCCAGTACTTC
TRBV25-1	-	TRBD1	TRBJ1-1	CASSQKHRGLNTEAFF	TGTGCCAGCAGTCAAAAACACAGGGGATTGAACACTGAAGCTTTCTTT